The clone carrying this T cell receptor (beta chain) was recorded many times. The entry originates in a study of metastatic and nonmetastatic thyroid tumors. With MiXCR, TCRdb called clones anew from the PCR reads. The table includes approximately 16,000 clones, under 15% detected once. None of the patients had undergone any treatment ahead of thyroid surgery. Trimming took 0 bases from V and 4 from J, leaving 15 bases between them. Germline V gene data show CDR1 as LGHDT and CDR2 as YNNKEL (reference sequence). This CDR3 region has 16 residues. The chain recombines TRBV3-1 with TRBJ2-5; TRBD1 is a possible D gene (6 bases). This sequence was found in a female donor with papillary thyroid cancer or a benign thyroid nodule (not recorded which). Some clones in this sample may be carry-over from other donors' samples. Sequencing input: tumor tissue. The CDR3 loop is CASSQETGGRGETQYF. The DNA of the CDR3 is TGTGCCAGCAGCCAAGAGACTGGTGGCAGGGGAGAGACCCAGTACTTC.